These T cell receptor beta chains were read from a single sample in a study of T-cell reconstitution after alpha-beta-depleted transplantation in children. Using its own MiXCR run on the PCR reads, TCRdb lists one record per CDR3 protein. The sample includes more than 200,000 distinct CDR3 sequences, approximately 15% of them seen just once. This specimen consisted of PBMCs, mostly from graft donor cells, obtained 360 days after TCRalphabeta/CD19-depleted stem cell transplant. These receptor sequences come from a male patient under 10 years old who had a stem cell transplant for acute lymphoblastic leukemia, so the T cells may come from the graft donor. Both conserved end residues are part of each CDR3. Each record gives: clone size, D gene, V gene, J gene, CDR3 DNA, CDR3 protein. A D gene is named only where the DNA matches it firmly. The size entry is marked missing in some rows and otherwise reads once, few, many or a size class.

few	NA	TRBV5-1	TRBJ1-3	TGCGCCAGCAGCTTGGTTGCAGGGAGAGCTGGAAACACCATATATTTT	CASSLVAGRAGNTIYF
NA	NA	TRBV12-3/TRBV12-4	TRBJ2-7	TGTGCCAGCAGTTACGGGGATCAGGGGCTCTACGAGCAGTACTTC	CASSYGDQGLYEQYF
few	NA	TRBV27	TRBJ2-6	TGTGCCAGCAGTTTTCTGGGGGGCCGCTCTGGGGCCAACGTCCTGACTTTC	CASSFLGGRSGANVLTF
NA	NA	TRBV12-3/TRBV12-4	TRBJ2-2	TGTGCCAGCACCCCAGGAGGTAGCACCGGGGAGCTGTTTTTT	CASTPGGSTGELFF
NA	TRBD1	TRBV12-3/TRBV12-4	TRBJ1-2	TGTGCCAGCAGCGACGGTGGACAGGGGTATGGCTACACCTTC	CASSDGGQGYGYTF
NA	NA	TRBV12-3/TRBV12-4	TRBJ2-2	TGTGCCAGCAGTTTATCCAGCGGGAACACCGGGGAGCTGTTTTTT	CASSLSSGNTGELFF
NA	TRBD1	TRBV7-3	TRBJ1-1	TGTGCCAGCAGCTTAAGACAGGGGGCAGGTGAAGCTTTCTTT	CASSLRQGAGEAFF
few	NA	TRBV11-2	TRBJ2-5	TGTGCCAGCAGCTCGGACAGTTTGGAGACCCAGTACTTC	CASSSDSLETQYF
NA	NA	TRBV20-1	TRBJ2-1	TGCAGTGCTAGAGTTATGGGACACGAGCAGTTCTTC	CSARVMGHEQFF
few	TRBD1	TRBV12-3/TRBV12-4	TRBJ2-1	TGTGCCAGCAGTTTAGGGACAGGGGATGAGCAGTTCTTC	CASSLGTGDEQFF
few	NA	TRBV20-1	TRBJ2-7	TGCAGTGCCCAAGCCGGGAACTCCTACGAGCAGTACTTC	CSAQAGNSYEQYF
NA	NA	TRBV6-5	TRBJ2-3	TGTGCCAGCAGTCCACCTGGAGATACGCAGTATTTT	CASSPPGDTQYF
few	NA	TRBV2	TRBJ1-1	TGTGCCAGCAGTGAAGCGGGTAGGGACACTGAAGCTTTCTTT	CASSEAGRDTEAFF
NA	NA	TRBV7-9	TRBJ1-1	TGTGCCAGCAGCCTACCCCAAGGGTCCTCTGAAGCTTTCTTT	CASSLPQGSSEAFF
NA	NA	TRBV7-8	TRBJ2-7	TGTGCCAGCAGCGGTAGGACCTGGTCTAGCTCCTACGAGCAGTACTTC	CASSGRTWSSSYEQYF
NA	TRBD2	TRBV7-9	TRBJ2-1	TGTGCCAGCAGCTCCCTGGAGGGAGGGCCCAATGAGCAGTTCTTC	CASSSLEGGPNEQFF
NA	TRBD2	TRBV10-3	TRBJ2-3	TGTGCCATCAGGCCTAGCGGGGGGGCGGATACGCAGTATTTT	CAIRPSGGADTQYF
few	NA	TRBV6-2/TRBV6-3	TRBJ2-2	TGTGCCAGCTTTTCCGGGGGGCCATCCGGGGAGCTGTTTTTT	CASFSGGPSGELFF
NA	NA	TRBV28	TRBJ2-1	TGTGCCAGCAGTTTACTAGGGGCCCCTAGCAATGAGCAGTTCTTC	CASSLLGAPSNEQFF
NA	NA	TRBV12-3/TRBV12-4	TRBJ1-3	TGTGCCAGCGTTGACCTGGAGGGGATGGAACACACCATATATTTT	CASVDLEGMEHTIYF
NA	NA	TRBV4-2	TRBJ2-3	TGTGCCAGCAGCCAAGCGGAGGGAACACAAGATACGCAGTATTTT	CASSQAEGTQDTQYF
NA	TRBD2	TRBV29-1	TRBJ2-5	TGCAGCGTTGCGTTACTAGCGGAAGAGACCCAGTACTTC	CSVALLAEETQYF
many	NA	TRBV5-1	TRBJ2-7	TGCGCCAGCAACCCGGGGGACAGAGTCACCTACGAGCAGTACTTC	CASNPGDRVTYEQYF
few	TRBD1	TRBV20-1	TRBJ2-5	TGCAGTGCTAGAGCGGCAGGGGGCGGAGAGACCCAGTACTTC	CSARAAGGGETQYF
NA	NA	TRBV29-1	TRBJ2-7	TGCAGCGTTCCCCAGGGTGGCGAGCAGTACTTC	CSVPQGGEQYF
NA	TRBD1	TRBV2	TRBJ1-6	TGTGCCAGCAGCGGCAGGGGGACTGATTCACCCCTCCACTTT	CASSGRGTDSPLHF
few	NA	TRBV3-1	TRBJ2-3	TGTGCCAGCAGCCAAGATGTCAAGATAAGCACAGATACGCAGTATTTT	CASSQDVKISTDTQYF
few	NA	TRBV6-2/TRBV6-3	TRBJ2-1	TGTGCCAGCAGTAAGCATGGTTCGAGCTCCTACAATGAGCAGTTCTTC	CASSKHGSSSYNEQFF
NA	NA	TRBV6-2/TRBV6-3	TRBJ1-1	TGTGCCAGCAGTGCCTTAGTACAGCTGAACACTGAAGCTTTCTTT	CASSALVQLNTEAFF
many	TRBD2	TRBV4-3	TRBJ2-7	TGCGCCAGCAGCCAGGGACTAGCGGATTACGAGCAGTACTTC	CASSQGLADYEQYF
NA	TRBD1	TRBV2	TRBJ2-7	TGTGCCAGCAAGCCCGGGACAGATGGGTACGAGCAGTACTTC	CASKPGTDGYEQYF
many	NA	TRBV29-1	TRBJ2-3	TGCAGCGTTGGCAGGATAACAGATACGCAGTATTTT	CSVGRITDTQYF
few	NA	TRBV9	TRBJ2-1	TGTGCCAGCAGCAACAACCGGGACCCCCCAACGAATGAGCAGTTCTTC	CASSNNRDPPTNEQFF
few	NA	TRBV6-5	TRBJ1-1	TGTGCCAGCAGTTACTCGCTTGATTTGGGGACTGAAGCTTTCTTT	CASSYSLDLGTEAFF
NA	TRBD1	TRBV7-9	TRBJ1-5	TGTGCCAGCAGCTTACGAAGACCCGGGACAGGGTATCAGCCCCAGCATTTT	CASSLRRPGTGYQPQHF
NA	NA	TRBV12-3/TRBV12-4	TRBJ1-3	TGTGCCAGCAGTTTATCGGGGCGAAACACCATATATTTT	CASSLSGRNTIYF
NA	TRBD1	TRBV18	TRBJ1-3	TGTGCCAGCTCATCAGACGTAGCCGGACAGGGTGAAAACACCATATATTTT	CASSSDVAGQGENTIYF
few	TRBD1	TRBV5-1	TRBJ2-1	TGCGCCAGCACAAACAGGGGTTTGGGCAATGAGCAGTTCTTC	CASTNRGLGNEQFF
NA	NA	TRBV15	TRBJ1-5	TGTGCCACCAGCAGATCTAATCAGCCCCAGCATTTT	CATSRSNQPQHF
NA	NA	TRBV12-3/TRBV12-4	TRBJ2-1	TGTGCCAGCAGTTTAGGACTACAGGGATGGGAGCAGTTCTTC	CASSLGLQGWEQFF
NA	NA	TRBV15	TRBJ2-5	TGTGCCACCAGCAGAGTGCGGGGTGTCCAAGAGACCCAGTACTTC	CATSRVRGVQETQYF
few	NA	TRBV7-3	TRBJ2-1	TGTGCCAGCAGCCCCCCGGGGGGCCAATACAATGAGCAGTTCTTC	CASSPPGGQYNEQFF
few	TRBD2	TRBV20-1	TRBJ2-1	TGCAGTGCTAGAGATCCTAGCGGGAGGGCCTCCAATGAGCAGTTCTTC	CSARDPSGRASNEQFF
NA	NA	TRBV20-1	TRBJ2-3	TGCAGTGCCTATTACACAGATACGCAGTATTTT	CSAYYTDTQYF
once	TRBD1	TRBV6-2/TRBV6-3	TRBJ2-7	TGTGCCAGCAGTTACCGGGACAGGAGGTTGGGGACCTACGAGCAGTACTTC	CASSYRDRRLGTYEQYF
few	NA	TRBV12-3/TRBV12-4	TRBJ1-2	TGTGCCAGCAGTTCTGACAGATACGGCTACACCTTC	CASSSDRYGYTF
NA	TRBD1	TRBV20-1	TRBJ2-5	TGCAGTGCTAGAGATCCGACAGGGCTCCAAGAGACCCAGTACTTC	CSARDPTGLQETQYF
once	TRBD2	TRBV18	TRBJ2-3	TGTGCCAGCTCACCACTGCCTAGCGGGGGGACGAGCACAGATACGCAGTATTTT	CASSPLPSGGTSTDTQYF
few	NA	TRBV3-1	TRBJ1-1	TGTGCCAGCAGCCAATTACAGGGCTACACTGAAGCTTTCTTT	CASSQLQGYTEAFF
few	TRBD1	TRBV6-1	TRBJ2-7	TGTGCCAGCAGTGCTCGGACAGGGAACCTTCCCTACGAGCAGTACTTC	CASSARTGNLPYEQYF
few	TRBD1	TRBV20-1	TRBJ2-3	TGCAGTGCTAGAAGAAGGGACAGAACAGATACGCAGTATTTT	CSARRRDRTDTQYF
few	NA	TRBV5-1	TRBJ1-4	TGCGCCAGCAGCTTGGGGATACAGAGTATCCCTCTGTTTTTT	CASSLGIQSIPLFF
many	NA	TRBV6-1	TRBJ2-7	TGTGCCAGCAGTCTGGCGGACTCCTACGAGCAGTACTTC	CASSLADSYEQYF
NA	TRBD1	TRBV28	TRBJ2-3	TGTGCCAGCAGTTTGACAGGGTGGCAAACGCAGTATTTT	CASSLTGWQTQYF
NA	NA	TRBV11-1	TRBJ2-2	TGTGCCAGCAGCTTATCAGGGAGTGGGGAGCTGTTTTTT	CASSLSGSGELFF
few	TRBD1	TRBV5-6	TRBJ2-3	TGTGCCAGCAGTCCGATCGGACAGGAGAACACAGATACGCAGTATTTT	CASSPIGQENTDTQYF
few	NA	TRBV12-3/TRBV12-4	TRBJ2-1	TGTGCCAGCAATCTACTAGGGTTCCCACCCGCTGAGCAGTTCTTC	CASNLLGFPPAEQFF